Described below is a single T cell receptor (beta chain) sequence and its context. Its antigen is undetermined. This CDR3 contains 16 residues. The J segment lost 4 bases and the V segment lost 1 base, leaving 5 bases of the junction unmatched. Germline V lookup: CDR1 SGHRS, CDR2 YFSETQ. The entry originates in a study of cytomegalovirus exposure and HLA in healthy donors. The study, taken as a whole, reports: A few chains tied to CMV proved CMV antigen-specific in vitro. In a later analysis, at a false discovery rate of 0.05, approximately 16,000 TCR beta sequences matched HLA alleles. Analysis performed later showed TCR beta chains linked to HLA being more clonally expanded than equally common others. Reports showed the classifier diagnosing cytomegalovirus status with high specificity and sensitivity.

Primers included in the PCR were 60 Vbeta and 13 Jbeta primers. Generated by immunoSEQ multiplex PCR, the TCRdb table keeps only in-frame clones and is missing some. This specimen shows 170,000 or so clones; the ten leading clones hold 2% to 2.5%. This clonotype originated in a man aged 25-40 years in good health and CMV-seronegative. The sequencing input was PBMCs. The chain combines TRBV5-1 with TRBJ2-3; 11 nucleotides agree with TRBD2. The CDR3 protein is CASSLLLAGGADTQYF. CDR3 DNA sequence: TGCGCCAGCAGCTTGCTCCTAGCGGGAGGAGCAGATACGCAGTATTTT.